This T cell receptor beta chain is from a study of blood T cell repertoires in COVID-19. About the research overall: The samples span acute and convalescent COVID-19 from the United States, Italy and Spain. T cells, B-cell-depleted T cells, or PBMCs supplied cDNA or gDNA.

Sequencing used immunoSEQ multiplex PCR; TCRdb keeps in-frame clones, though not all of them. The sample lists around 300,000 clones; roughly 87% were seen once. Living in roughly 25 US areas, the participants were between roughly 18 and 89 years of age. Input material: PBMCs or T cells enriched from blood (not recorded which). The receptor was isolated from a woman aged 25-40 years who had recovered from COVID-19.

The CDR3 coding sequence is TGTGCCAGCAGCGTAAACCCCCAGACAGTTGTGGCCACTGAAGCTTTCTTT. Translation gives CASSVNPQTVVATEAFF. J is TRBJ1-1 and V is TRBV9; the D gene is possibly TRBD1 (5 bases). CDR1 SGDLS and CDR2 YYNGEE come from the germline V gene. CDR3 length: 17 amino acids. V lost 1 base and J lost 4, with 20 bases in between.